These T cell receptor beta chains were read from a single sample in a study of blood T cell repertoires in COVID-19. The method was immunoSEQ multiplex PCR; TCRdb's version includes in-frame clones alone and lacks a portion of them. The profile shows under 85,000 clones, around 83% of them singletons. The sequencing input was peripheral blood. The receptor source for this set is a man over 45 with active COVID-19. Both conserved end residues are trimmed from each CDR3. The order of the fields is J gene, V gene, CDR3 length, CDR3 protein.

TRBJ1-6	TRBV9	13	ASSVYRDSNSPLH
TRBJ2-1	TRBV12-5	12	ASGLSSGIDEQF
TRBJ1-5	TRBV19	17	ASMGYGTRGAYSNQPQH
TRBJ1-5	TRBV27	16	ASSSTIQGFWSNQPQH
TRBJ2-7	TRBV11-2	12	ASSQDTTTYEQY
TRBJ2-2	TRBV29-1	11	SVETGLTGELF
TRBJ1-2	TRBV3-1/TRBV3-2	13	ASSQVIGESYGYT
TRBJ1-5	TRBV3-1/TRBV3-2	15	ASSQDRTGWENQPQH
TRBJ2-7	TRBV18	10	ASSTTTSEKY
TRBJ1-2	TRBV5-1	13	ASSLTGGANYGYT
TRBJ2-3	TRBV5-1	13	ATHAGTSGRDTQY
TRBJ1-1	TRBV4-1	13	ASSAHREGNTEAF
TRBJ2-5	TRBV19	13	ASSISPPLGETQY
TRBJ2-1	TRBV28	14	ASRPIRTGGYNEQF
TRBJ1-3	TRBV5-1	14	ASSLWLLGAGNTIY
TRBJ1-4	TRBV5-1	13	ASSLDAGGDEKLF
TRBJ1-3	TRBV7-8	11	ASSKRGGNTIY
TRBJ1-6	TRBV19	12	ASSIGGRESPLH
TRBJ1-2	TRBV11-2	13	ASSSGTGGVDGYT
TRBJ1-2	TRBV7-8	14	ASSLEEPGTSYGYT
TRBJ2-1	TRBV28	14	ASSPPGGTAGNEQF
TRBJ2-1	TRBV7-2	11	ASSLTGDYEQF
TRBJ2-3	TRBV12-3/TRBV12-4	10	ASSLAGGTQY